This T cell receptor beta chain was profiled in a study of T cell clones after liver transplantation. Of note for this clone: Other DNA sequences in this specimen translate into the identical CDR3.

V gave up 6 bases and J gave up 3 bases, with 18 bases separating them. The CDR3 spans 15 residues. Germline CDR1 MNHEY, CDR2 SMNVEV (reference sequence). The protocol was immunoSEQ multiplex PCR, while the TCRdb copy is restricted to in-frame clones and leaves out a portion. Here the sample spans some 11,000 clones, 74% being singletons. This chain joins TRBV27 and TRBJ2-7, with D maybe TRBD2 (6 bases). The sample here was CD8+ T cells from blood, taken at the 22-month timepoint. This clonotype originated in a human patient who received a liver transplant. The T cells may partly be graft donor cells. The CDR3 reads CASSPGTPGGYEQYF. The CDR3 DNA sequence: TGTGCCAGCAGCCCCGGGACTCCCGGGGGCTACGAGCAGTACTTC.